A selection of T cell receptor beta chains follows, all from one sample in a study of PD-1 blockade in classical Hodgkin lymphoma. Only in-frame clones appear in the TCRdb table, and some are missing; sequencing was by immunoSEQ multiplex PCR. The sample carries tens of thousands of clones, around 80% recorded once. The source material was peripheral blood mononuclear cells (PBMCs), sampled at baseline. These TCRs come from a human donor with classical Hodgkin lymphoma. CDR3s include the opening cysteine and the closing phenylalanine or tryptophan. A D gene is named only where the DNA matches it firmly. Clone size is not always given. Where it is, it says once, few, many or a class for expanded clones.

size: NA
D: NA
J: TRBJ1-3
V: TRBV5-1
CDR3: CASSLRSAGNTIYF
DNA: TGCGCCAGCAGCTTGCGGTCAGCTGGAAACACCATATATTTT

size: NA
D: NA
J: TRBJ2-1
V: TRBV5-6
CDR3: CASMTGPNEQFF
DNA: TGTGCCAGCATGACGGGACCCAATGAGCAGTTCTTC

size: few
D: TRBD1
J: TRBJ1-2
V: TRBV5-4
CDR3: CASSGDRDFLTGYGYTF
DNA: TGTGCCAGCAGCGGGGACAGAGATTTTCTAACCGGCTATGGCTACACCTTC

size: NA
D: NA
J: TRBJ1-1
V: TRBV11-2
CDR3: CASSLDPSRLAFF
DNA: TGTGCCAGCAGCTTAGACCCCTCAAGGCTAGCTTTCTTT

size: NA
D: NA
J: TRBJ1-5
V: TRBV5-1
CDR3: CASSLEGSNQPQHF
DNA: TGCGCCAGCAGCTTGGAAGGCAGCAATCAGCCCCAGCATTTT

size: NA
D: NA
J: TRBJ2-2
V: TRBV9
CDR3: CASSVATRGGGELFF
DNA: TGTGCCAGCAGCGTAGCTACGAGGGGTGGCGGGGAGCTGTTTTTT

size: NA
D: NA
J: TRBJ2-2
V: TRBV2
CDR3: CASSESPGRWTGELFF
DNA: TGTGCCAGCAGTGAATCACCTGGAAGGTGGACCGGGGAGCTGTTTTTT

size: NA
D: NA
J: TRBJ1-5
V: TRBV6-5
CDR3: CASSYSESQPQHF
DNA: TGTGCCAGCAGTTACTCTGAATCTCAGCCCCAGCATTTT

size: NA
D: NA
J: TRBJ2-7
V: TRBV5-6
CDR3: CASSRPSRAYEQYF
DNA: TGTGCCAGCAGCAGGCCGAGCAGGGCTTACGAGCAGTACTTC

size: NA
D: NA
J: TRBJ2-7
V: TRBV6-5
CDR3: CASSYSKGEPYEQYF
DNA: TGTGCCAGCAGTTACTCGAAAGGCGAGCCCTACGAGCAGTACTTC

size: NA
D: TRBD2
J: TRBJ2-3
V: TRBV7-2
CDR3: CASSITSGGATDTQYF
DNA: TGTGCCAGCAGCATTACTAGCGGGGGGGCCACAGATACGCAGTATTTT

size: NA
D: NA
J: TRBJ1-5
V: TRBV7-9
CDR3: CASSLGGQYNQPQHF
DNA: TGTGCCAGCAGCTTAGGCGGACAGTACAATCAGCCCCAGCATTTT

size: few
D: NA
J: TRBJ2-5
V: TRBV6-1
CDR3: CASSVGQLGGTQYF
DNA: TGTGCCAGCAGCGTAGGCCAACTTGGAGGGACCCAGTACTTC

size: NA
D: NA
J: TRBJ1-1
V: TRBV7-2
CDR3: CASSLDRRTEAFF
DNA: TGTGCCAGCAGCTTGGACCGAAGGACTGAAGCTTTCTTT

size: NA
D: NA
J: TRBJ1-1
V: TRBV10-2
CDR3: CASTPGKRGSAFF
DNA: TGCGCCAGCACGCCAGGGAAGAGGGGTTCAGCTTTCTTT

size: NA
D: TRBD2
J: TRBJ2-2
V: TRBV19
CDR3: CASSSTSGVNTGELFF
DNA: TGTGCCAGTAGTAGTACTAGCGGCGTGAACACCGGGGAGCTGTTTTTT

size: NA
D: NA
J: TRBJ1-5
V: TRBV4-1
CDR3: CASSQDVPDPQHF
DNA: TGCGCCAGCAGCCAAGATGTACCCGACCCCCAGCATTTT

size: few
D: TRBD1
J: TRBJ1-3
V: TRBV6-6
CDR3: CASSRGQGGENTIYF
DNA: TGTGCCAGCAGCCGGGGACAGGGCGGCGAAAACACCATATATTTT

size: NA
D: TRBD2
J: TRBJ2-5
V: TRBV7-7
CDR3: CASSLGGGMETQYF
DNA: TGTGCCAGCAGCTTAGGGGGGGGTATGGAGACCCAGTACTTC

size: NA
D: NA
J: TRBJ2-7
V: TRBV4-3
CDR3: CASSQDARAGSYEQYF
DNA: TGCGCCAGCAGCCAAGATGCTCGGGCAGGGAGCTACGAGCAGTACTTC

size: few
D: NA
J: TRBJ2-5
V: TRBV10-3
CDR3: CAISDGVEGETQYF
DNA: TGTGCCATCAGTGATGGGGTAGAAGGGGAGACCCAGTACTTC

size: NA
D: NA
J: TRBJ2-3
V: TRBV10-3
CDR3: CAISESRVRSTDTQYF
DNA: TGTGCCATCAGTGAGTCCCGGGTTCGAAGCACAGATACGCAGTATTTT

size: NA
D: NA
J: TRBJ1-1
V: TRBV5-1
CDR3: CASSSAPSGFGTEAFF
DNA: TGCGCCAGCAGCTCGGCACCTTCCGGGTTCGGCACTGAAGCTTTCTTT